This TCR beta chain was observed in a study of cytomegalovirus exposure and HLA in healthy donors. V lost 2 bases and J lost 2; bases outside the gene matches: 8. Germline values: CDR1 KGHSH, CDR2 LQKENI. This CDR3 contains 17 residues. The study ran its PCR with 60 Vbeta and 13 Jbeta primers. The table came from immunoSEQ multiplex PCR; TCRdb's copy has only in-frame clones and leaves some out. The sample lists about 200,000 clones; 70% to 90% were seen once. Material: PBMCs. The TCR sequence derives from a woman aged 45 to 65 in good health and CMV-seronegative. J is TRBJ1-1 and V is TRBV18, with 10 bases fitting TRBD1. CDR3 sequence (DNA): TGTGCCAGCTCACCATTGGGACAGGGGCGCTATAACACTGAAGCTTTCTTT. It translates to CASSPLGQGRYNTEAFF.